The rows below give T cell receptor beta chains drawn from one sample of a study of OX40 agonist ivuxolimab in advanced cancers. Sequenced by immunoSEQ multiplex PCR; TCRdb stores in-frame clones only, minus some. The data contain tens of thousands of clones, about 87% of them singletons. The starting material was CD4+ or CD8+ T cells sorted from blood, obtained in a trial of the OX40 agonist ivuxolimab. These receptors came from an adult with an advanced solid tumor such as melanoma, head and neck, liver or kidney cancer. Both conserved end residues are part of each CDR3. Fields, in order: clone size, J gene, V gene, D gene, CDR3 protein, CDR3 DNA. A D gene is named only where the DNA matches it firmly. Clone size is not always given. Where it is, it says once, few, many or a class for expanded clones.

>.|TRBJ2-7|TRBV4-1|.
CASSQDWSGYYEQYF
TGCGCCAGCAGCCAAGATTGGAGCGGTTATTACGAGCAGTACTTC
>once|TRBJ2-5|TRBV27|TRBD1
CASSSGTGGETQYF
TGTGCCAGCAGTTCCGGGACAGGGGGAGAGACCCAGTACTTC
>.|TRBJ2-1|TRBV7-9|.
CASSLVAQEQFF
TGTGCCAGCAGCTTAGTAGCTCAAGAGCAGTTCTTC
>.|TRBJ2-5|TRBV28|.
CASSLTPASVAETQYF
TGTGCCAGCAGTTTAACCCCCGCGTCCGTAGCCGAGACCCAGTACTTC
>.|TRBJ2-3|TRBV29-1|.
CSVVRLGGGSGDTQYF
TGCAGCGTTGTGCGGTTAGGGGGCGGGAGTGGGGATACGCAGTATTTT
>.|TRBJ2-7|TRBV2|TRBD1
CASTTDRARYPYEQYF
TGTGCCAGCACCACAGACAGGGCCCGTTACCCTTACGAGCAGTACTTC
>few|TRBJ2-7|TRBV28|TRBD2
CASRSGTSGSYEQYF
TGTGCCAGCAGATCTGGGACTAGCGGCTCCTACGAGCAGTACTTC
>.|TRBJ2-1|TRBV7-9|.
CASSQDPYNEQFF
TGTGCCAGCAGCCAGGACCCCTACAATGAGCAGTTCTTC
>.|TRBJ1-2|TRBV10-1|.
CASSEVPGDGYTF
TGCGCCAGCAGTGAAGTGCCAGGGGATGGCTACACCTTC
>once|TRBJ2-1|TRBV7-9|TRBD1
CASSLVGEGGCEQFF
TGTGCCAGCAGCTTAGTCGGGGAAGGGGGCTGTGAGCAGTTCTTC
>.|TRBJ2-1|TRBV5-6|.
CASSLPTGSTYNEQFF
TGTGCCAGCAGCTTACCTACAGGGTCAACCTACAATGAGCAGTTCTTC
>medium-sized|TRBJ2-7|TRBV28|TRBD2
CASSPLLAGETPEQYF
TGTGCCAGCAGTCCTTTACTAGCGGGAGAGACTCCCGAGCAGTACTTC
>.|TRBJ2-7|TRBV6-1|.
CASSDPGQPAYEQYF
TGTGCCAGCAGTGACCCGGGACAACCGGCCTACGAGCAGTACTTC
>.|TRBJ2-1|TRBV27|.
CASRIDDGQFYEQFF
TGTGCCAGCAGAATTGATGATGGACAGTTCTATGAGCAGTTCTTC